This T cell receptor (beta chain) was retrieved from a study of blood T cell repertoires in COVID-19. Background on the study: Acute and convalescent COVID-19 specimens originated in the United States, Italy and Spain.

In the original processing: By means of reference gene primer amplification, nucleated cell counts were estimated. Assay: immunoSEQ multiplex PCR; the TCRdb copy retains only in-frame clones and omits some. D and trimming were read from the DNA, whereas the V and J calls and clone size are those reported in that table. The table shows approximately 85,000 clones, with 90% occurring only once. After removal of 5 bases from V and 5 bases from J, the junction contained 5 bases not matched to a gene. The germline V gene encodes CDR1 SGHRS and CDR2 YFSETQ. The CDR3 contains 13 residues. V is TRBV5-1 and J is TRBJ1-1; 8 positions match TRBD1. The origin of this receptor is an elderly woman with active or convalescent COVID-19. Sequencing was carried out using peripheral blood. The DNA for the CDR3 is TGCGCCAGCAGGGGGACAGGACGGACTGAAGCTTTCTTT. It is translated as CASRGTGRTEAFF.